This T cell receptor (beta chain) was sequenced for a study of T cell responses to AZD1222 COVID-19 vaccine listed by TCRdb under 2021. For the wider study: AZD1222 recipients given second doses at about 4 weeks or at about 12 weeks were pooled, since spike-specific TCR depth and breadth were not found to differ between the two schedules. A total of 240 or so trial participants underwent TCR sequencing, of whom more than 200 had received two doses of AZD1222 and around 25 had received two doses of the MenACWY control vaccine. Enrollment into the trials was organized by age into subgroups of 18-55, 56-69 and 70-plus years, and those subgroups contained roughly 140, 27 and 60 TCR-sequenced participants, respectively.

The sample's time point, from its label and the paper: baseline before first vaccination. Samples from vaccinated people were obtained from the UK trials COV001 and COV002, which included a single-blind randomized controlled phase 2/3 trial of AZD1222 (ChAdOx1 nCoV-19) in healthy adults. Trial participant PBMC samples were collected at day 0 and day 28 after the second dose for TCRbeta chain sequencing. The CDR3 regions of human TCRbeta chains were analyzed by immunosequencing. The study's processing was this. Repertoire TCRs were matched against a reference library of SARS-CoV-2-specific TCRs generated with the MIRA antigen-specificity platform. Breadth was defined as the fraction of unique TCRs that were SARS-CoV-2-associated. Depth was defined as the fraction of total T cells that were SARS-CoV-2-associated. Each spike-specific TCR was assigned to its reactive spike region and to a CD4 or CD8 class using the MIRA data. Log10-transformed breadth and depth values were compared by one-way ANOVA with Sidak's multiple comparisons tests. What TCRdb holds here is the immuneACCESS table cut down to in-frame rearrangements. Part of the clones is not present; checked against another copy, under half of the missing clones reflect an unresolved V gene, and the others are unexplained. The V and J calls and clone size are taken from that table; D and trimming were inferred from the DNA. Counted in this sample were around 150,000 clones; about 88% of them appeared once. Of the sample, around 5.2% falls within the top ten clones.

As encoded in the germline V gene (reference sequence), CDR1 is GTSNPN while CDR2 is SVGIG. The CDR3 runs 16 amino acids, cysteine and phenylalanine included. Only the CDR3 DNA stays, 48 bases, in frame from base 1. At the junction V is shortened by 1 base and J by 7 bases; bases outside the gene matches: 8. Summary of the overall study and its limitations: The whole spike protein was spanned by vaccine-associated CD4 TCRs, and dominant responses were seen in regions 160-218 and 743-854. After two AZD1222 doses, spike-specific TCR breadth and depth were significantly higher than at day 0 and than in MenACWY recipients. Epitopes outside the regions mutated in the B.1.351 and B.1.1.7 variants were reportedly recognized by nearly half of the unique spike-specific TCRs. Conclusions about previously exposed vaccinees are limited, since just a handful of AZD1222 recipients were seropositive for SARS-CoV-2 at baseline. The 56-69-year group was small, and its depth increase did not reach significance, likely because of low power. Because no day 14 peak-response samples were available, the repertoires could be characterized only after the peak T cell response. Most participants were white British and females outnumbered males, and the authors suggested that clonal diversity may have been underestimated.

To note about this clone: Its cognate antigen has yet to be identified. Base qualities are missing; no much larger clone stands one base away.

The chain is made from TRBV30 and TRBJ2-1; 12 middle bases align to TRBD2. The sequences come from peripheral blood, collected on day 0 of AZD1222 vaccination. This TCR was sampled from an adult in good health. The sequenced DNA is TGTGCCTGGAGTGGTACTAGCGGGAGGTTTAGGAATGAGCAGTTCTTC. The resulting protein is CAWSGTSGRFRNEQFF. The CDR3, completed at both ends by the reference TRBV30 and TRBJ2-1 genes, gives the full variable domain SQTIHQWPATLVQPVGSPLSLECTVEGTSNPNLYWYRQAAGRGLQLLFYSVGIGQISSEVPQNLSASRPQDRQFILSSKKLLLSDSGFYLCAWSGTSGRFRNEQFFGPGTRLTVL.